This TCR beta chain was documented in a study of blood T cells in healthy people across ages. Broader study findings: Measured against age, TCR beta diversity per million T cells decreased in a roughly linear manner.

Each of the donors had roughly 9.3 milliliters of peripheral blood drawn into EDTA-treated Vacutainer tubes. With a J-beta primer mix and a sample-barcoded 5' primer, a second PCR ran about 6 to 11 cycles. MiXCR, run by TCRdb on the 5' RACE reads, gives a single entry per CDR3 protein. The sample comprises about 650,000 distinct CDR3 sequences, roughly 32% of which are singletons, and roughly 15% rests with the top ten. CDR1 and CDR2 from the germline V gene are MNHEY and SVGAGI. CDR3 size: 16 residues. Trimming stripped 0 bases from V and 0 bases from J, with 10 bases between. This clonotype was detected many times. Its antigen remains unidentified.

The chain uses TRBV6-5 and TRBJ2-3; D not certain. The receptor comes from a woman aged 80 or older in good health. The sequenced sample was blood. The CDR3 coding sequence is TGTGCCAGCAGTTACTCGCTGCGTTCGAGCACAGATACGCAGTATTTT. Its protein product is CASSYSLRSSTDTQYF.